This T cell receptor beta chain was sequenced for a study of T cell responses to AZD1222 COVID-19 vaccine. The length of the CDR3 is 13 residues. Deletions cut 11 bases from V and 0 bases from J, with 13 bases between. Per the germline V gene, CDR1 is ENHRY and CDR2 is SYGVKD. General study findings and limits: Epitopes outside B.1.351 and B.1.1.7 mutated regions reportedly drew nearly half of spike TCRs. Spike as a whole was targeted by vaccine-associated CD4 TCRs, dominant at 160-218 and 743-854.

As concerns this clone: Its specificity is unknown.

The method was immunoSEQ multiplex PCR; TCRdb's version includes in-frame clones alone and lacks a portion of them. Of over 150,000 clones in the sample, 85% to 90% are singletons; the top ten hold about 9.9%. This chain uses TRBV10-3 with TRBJ1-1, with D possibly being TRBD1 (5 bases). The TCR comes from an adult who received the AZD1222 COVID-19 vaccine. The input for sequencing was peripheral blood, taken 28 days after the second AZD1222 dose. DNA for the CDR3: TGTGCCTCTTCGGGGGACTTGAACACTGAAGCTTTCTTT. Translating gives CASSGDLNTEAFF.